The 12 T cell receptor beta chains below were found in one sample sequenced in a study of radiation and T cells in renal cell carcinoma. Documented time point: baseline pretreatment blood. The treatment is: 15 Gy SBRT to primary tumor, nephrectomy 4 weeks later. Generated by immunoSEQ multiplex PCR, the TCRdb table keeps only in-frame clones and is missing some. Of approximately 45,000 clones detected, around 83% appear once; the ten largest clones hold 30% to 35%. Source: blood, taken from a patient whose treatment included radiotherapy and nephrectomy. Every receptor here comes from a woman aged 70 to 79 with renal cell carcinoma.

This sequence joins TRBV5-1 and TRBJ1-4; perhaps TRBD1 as D (5 bases). Germline CDR1 and CDR2: SGHRS and YFSETQ. V dropped 4 bases and J dropped 8 bases, with 18 bases sitting between them. The CDR3 loop spans 15 amino acids. CDR3 DNA: TGCGCCAGCAGCCCGGACACAATCCGGATGGAAAAACTGTTTTTT. This translates into CASSPDTIRMEKLFF.

This chain joins TRBV5-1 and TRBJ2-4; D possibly corresponds to TRBD2 (5 bases). Per the germline V gene, CDR1 is SGHRS and CDR2 is YFSETQ. This CDR3 is built from 16 residues. V lost 0 bases and J lost 3, with 13 bases in between. This CDR3 reads CASSLGPMGSKNIQYF. DNA for the CDR3: TGCGCCAGCAGCTTGGGCCCAATGGGGAGCAAAAACATTCAGTACTTC.

The rearrangement joins TRBV6-6 to TRBJ2-4; D tentatively fits TRBD1 or TRBD2 (5 bases each). Trimming took 1 base from V and 10 from J, leaving 8 bases between them. Germline lookup yields CDR1 MNHNY and CDR2 SVGAGI (reference sequence). This CDR3 contains 12 residues. DNA for the CDR3: TGTGCCAGCAGTTACTGGGACGGGATTCAGTACTTC. Translation: CASSYWDGIQYF.

The rearrangement joins TRBV5-1 to TRBJ1-2, with TRBD1 identical over 7 bases. V was clipped by 4 bases and J by 2 bases; unmatched bases: 8. This CDR3 comprises 15 residues. CDR1 is SGHRS and CDR2 is YFSETQ in the germline V gene. CDR3 nucleotides: TGCGCCAGCAGCCCATATGGACAGGACAACTATGGCTACACCTTC. Translating it yields CASSPYGQDNYGYTF.

The chain couples TRBV7-9 to TRBJ1-1; D is possibly TRBD1 (5 bases). V was cut by 2 bases and J by 4 bases, with 17 bases left in between. CDR1 is SEHNR, CDR2 FQNEAQ, per germline (reference sequence). The CDR3 spans 16 residues. The CDR3 DNA reads as TGTGCCAGCAGCTTAAATTCAGGGCGGCGGATCACTGAAGCTTTCTTT. Translated: CASSLNSGRRITEAFF.

The chain couples TRBV29-1 to TRBJ2-1, with TRBD2 matching 7 bases. The V segment lost 7 bases and the J segment 5 bases; nucleotides outside the gene matches: 8. The germline V gene encodes CDR1 SQVTM and CDR2 ANQGSEA. CDR3 length: 13 amino acids. For the CDR3, the DNA is TGCAGCGCCGGACTAGATGGGAACAATGAGCAGTTCTTC. Encoded protein: CSAGLDGNNEQFF.

The chain recombines TRBV28 with TRBJ2-2; D is unresolved. There are 12 residues in the CDR3. Germline V gene sequence: CDR1 MDHEN, CDR2 SYDVKM. The ends were cut back, 1 base at V and 3 bases at J, with 0 bases in the middle. The CDR3 spells CASSLYTGELFF. CDR3 bases: TGTGCCAGCAGTTTATACACCGGGGAGCTGTTTTTT.

The chain recombines TRBV5-1 with TRBJ1-3; D gene unclear. V lost 4 bases to trimming and J lost 2 bases, with 19 bases between them. The germline gives CDR1 SGHRS, CDR2 YFSETQ. The CDR3 loop spans 17 amino acids. The CDR3 spells CASSPGIVRGTGNTIYF. The CDR3 DNA reads as TGCGCCAGCAGCCCCGGGATAGTCCGGGGTACTGGAAACACCATATATTTT.

The genes are TRBV7-3 and TRBJ2-7, with 7 bases that match TRBD1. The CDR3 contains 13 residues. V lost 2 bases to trimming and J lost 4 bases; unmatched junction nucleotides: 2. Germline CDR1 and CDR2: SGHTA and FQGTGA. The CDR3 DNA reads as TGTGCCAGCAGCTTAGGGACAGAATACGAGCAGTACTTC. Translating gives CASSLGTEYEQYF.

The rearrangement uses TRBV6-5 and TRBJ2-7, with TRBD1 identical over 9 bases. This CDR3 contains 13 residues. Germline loops: CDR1 MNHEY, CDR2 SVGAGI. V trimming: 6 bases; J trimming: 4 bases; junction bases outside the gene matches: 4. The CDR3 is CASSRTGAYEQYF. For the CDR3, the DNA is TGTGCCAGCAGCCGGACAGGGGCGTACGAGCAGTACTTC.

The genes are TRBV2 and TRBJ1-5, with D possibly being TRBD1 (5 bases). Trimming removed 6 bases from V and 7 bases from J, with 10 bases in between. Germline-derived CDR1 and CDR2 are SNHLY and FYNNEI. The CDR3 runs to 12 residues. In DNA, the CDR3 is TGTGCCAGCAGCGGGGACTACCAGCCCCAGCATTTT. This encodes CASSGDYQPQHF. The entire variable domain, with the rest obtained from reference TRBV2 and TRBJ1-5, is as follows: EPEVTQTPSHQVTQMGQEVILRCVPISNHLYFYWYRQILGQKVEFLVSFYNNEISEKSEIFDDQFSVERPDGSNFTLKIRSTKLEDSAMYFCASSGDYQPQHFGDGTRLSIL.

This clone was detected many times. The gene calls are TRBV7-2 and TRBJ2-5; D remains unclear. The V end was cut by 2 bases, the J end by 1 base, with 8 bases between. Germline-derived CDR1 and CDR2 are SGHTA and FQGNSA. The CDR3 extends over 14 amino acids. In nucleotides, the CDR3 is TGTGCCAGCAGCTTATTGGTTGGCCAAGAGACCCAGTACTTC. Amino acid sequence: CASSLLVGQETQYF.